The 28 T cell receptor beta chains in this list originate from one sample, sequenced in a study of T cell repertoires in cytomegalovirus infection. One entry per CDR3 protein results from TCRdb running MiXCR on the reads. The sample holds 200,000 to 250,000 distinct CDR3 sequences, 22% seen once. Sequencing used CD8+ T cells from PBMCs. These receptors came from a human donor in good health (CMV status not recorded). Some clones in this sample may be carry-over from other donors' samples.

This clonotype has at least ten counts. The rearrangement links TRBV7-8 to TRBJ2-7, with D perhaps TRBD1 or TRBD2 (5 bases each). CDR1 SGHVS and CDR2 FQNEAQ come from the germline V gene. V was shortened by 3 bases and J by 6 bases, with 12 bases between the two germline ends. CDR3 length equals 13 residues. The CDR3 loop is CASSLGRVPEQYF. CDR3 sequence (DNA): TGTGCCAGCAGCTTGGGACGGGTACCCGAGCAGTACTTC.

CDR3 region: CASQGPTYEQYF. CDR3 bases: TGCGCCAGCCAAGGACCGACCTACGAGCAGTACTTC. The rearrangement links TRBV5-1 to TRBJ2-7; D not certain. The CDR3 is 12 amino acids. The ends were cut back, 7 bases at V and 2 bases at J, with 10 bases in the middle. In germline, CDR1 is SGHRS, CDR2 YFSETQ.

At least ten counts were recorded for this clonotype. The rearrangement uses TRBV19 and TRBJ2-3; D is uncertain. CDR3 length: 15 amino acids. Germline assignment: CDR1 LNHDA and CDR2 SQIVND (reference sequence). V was clipped by 10 bases and J by 3 bases, with 20 bases between them. CDR3 sequence reads: CATSQSGPSTDTQYF. The CDR3 DNA reads as TGTGCCACCTCCCAATCAGGACCAAGTACAGATACGCAGTATTTT.

In regard to this clonotype: Given the absence of the conserved phenylalanine or tryptophan at the CDR3 end, a read error is likely. The genes are TRBV6-2 or TRBV6-3 and TRBJ1-6; D not resolved. Germline V CDR1 and CDR2: MNHEY, SVGEGT. The V end lost 6 bases, the J end lost 10 bases, and 16 bases lay between the germline ends. The CDR3 runs 14 residues. CDR3 protein: CASRLGTSDSPLHL. The CDR3 nucleotides are TGTGCCAGCAGATTAGGAACAAGCGACTCACCCCTCCACTTG.

The chain recombines TRBV4-3 with TRBJ1-2; tentatively, D is TRBD1 (5 bases). Trimming shortened V by 3 bases and J by 7 bases, and 15 bases separated the two germline ends. The CDR3 contains 14 residues. Per the germline V gene, CDR1 is LGHNA and CDR2 is YSLEER. CDR3 DNA: TGCGCCAGCAGCCAGGCTACAGGTCCTCGTGGCTACACCTTC. Translating gives CASSQATGPRGYTF.

The rearrangement links TRBV6-5 to TRBJ2-7, with 7 positions matching TRBD1. The germline gives CDR1 MNHEY, CDR2 SVGAGI. V shed 4 bases, J shed 0 bases, and the junction held 3 bases outside the gene matches. The CDR3 sequence is 14 residues long. The CDR3 sequence is CASSSSGGSYEQYF. In DNA, the CDR3 is TGTGCCAGCAGTTCATCAGGGGGCTCCTACGAGCAGTACTTC.

This chain links TRBV19 with TRBJ1-5; 7 nucleotides line up with TRBD1. Looked up from germline, CDR1 is LNHDA and CDR2 is SQIVND (reference sequence). This CDR3 is 14 amino acids long. V shed 4 bases and J 6 bases; nucleotides not matched to a gene: 6. The CDR3 DNA sequence: TGTGCCAGTAGTACTGGGACAGTACTTCAGCCCCAGCATTTT. Translation: CASSTGTVLQPQHF.

This clonotype was detected a few times. The chain is built from TRBV7-6 and TRBJ2-7; D may correspond to TRBD1 or TRBD2 (6 bases each). The CDR3 has 13 amino acids. Germline loops: CDR1 SGHVS, CDR2 FNYEAQ. Trimming pared 6 bases from V and 3 bases from J, leaving 12 bases between. CDR3 in DNA: TGTGCCAGCAGTGCGGGACACGACTACGAGCAGTACTTC. Translated: CASSAGHDYEQYF.

This clonotype has more than one count but fewer than ten. The CDR3 spells CASSPGTVGTEAFF. As DNA, the CDR3 is TGTGCCAGCAGCCCCGGGACAGTGGGCACTGAAGCTTTCTTT. The genes are TRBV7-9 and TRBJ1-1; TRBD1 matches 7 bases. Looked up from germline, CDR1 is SEHNR and CDR2 is FQNEAQ (reference sequence). Trimming took 5 bases from V and 4 from J; bases not matched to a gene: 7. CDR3 length: 14 amino acids.

Points on this clonotype: The junction differs from germline at one of its ends, possibly a read error. The chain uses TRBV19 and TRBJ1-5, with D uncertain. Germline CDR1 reads LNHDA; CDR2 reads SQIVND (reference sequence). The CDR3 has 13 amino acids. The chain's CDR3 is CTSAVSGNQPQHF. In DNA, the CDR3 is TGTACCAGTGCCGTCTCCGGAAATCAGCCCCAGCATTTT.

V and J are TRBV7-8 and TRBJ2-3, with D possibly matching TRBD2 (6 bases). The CDR3 has 16 residues. The V gene lost 3 bases and the J gene lost 4 bases, with 17 bases spanning the gap. From germline, CDR1 is SGHVS and CDR2 FQNEAQ. In DNA form, the CDR3 reads TGTGCCAGCAGCTTCTACCCCTCGGGACTCCCAGATACGCAGTATTTT. Translation: CASSFYPSGLPDTQYF.

This clonotype has a single count. The J gene is TRBJ2-1, the V gene TRBV4-1, with TRBD2 matching over 7 bases. V was pared by 1 base and J by 9 bases, with 6 bases of the junction left unmatched. Germline V gene sequence: CDR1 MGHRA, CDR2 YSYEKL. This CDR3 spans 14 amino acids. The CDR3 DNA sequence: TGCGCCAGCAGCCAAGGGGGGGGGACCCCTGAGCAGTTCTTC. It codes for CASSQGGGTPEQFF.

As concerns this clonotype: This sequence may be a read error, since a much larger clone differs from it by one base. CDR3 in amino acids: CASSALWEQYF. The DNA of the CDR3 is TGTGCCAGCAGTGCCCTGTGGGAGCAGTACTTC. This sequence joins TRBV6-2 or TRBV6-3 and TRBJ2-7; D remains unclear. Trimming took 5 bases from V and 7 from J, leaving 9 bases between them. CDR3 length: 11 residues. Germline loops: CDR1 MNHEY, CDR2 SVGEGT.

V and J are TRBV4-1 and TRBJ2-3; 9 bases are shared with TRBD1. The CDR3 has 16 residues. The V gene's germline CDR1 is MGHRA and CDR2 YSYEKL. V dropped 4 bases and J dropped 2; count of bases not matched to a gene: 7. The CDR3 is CASSPVGTGLTDTQYF. CDR3 in DNA: TGCGCCAGCAGCCCAGTCGGGACAGGGCTCACAGATACGCAGTATTTT.

To note about this clonotype: A read error may explain this, as a much larger clone is one base away. The V gene is TRBV7-2, the J gene TRBJ2-2; no definite D call. This CDR3 comprises 16 residues. CDR1 SGHTA and CDR2 FQGNSA come from the germline V gene. V dropped 7 bases and J dropped 6 bases, with 21 bases sitting between them. CDR3 nucleotides: TGTACCAGCATCAAAGACCATATTTCGGTCTCCGGGGAGCTGTTTTTT. This gives the protein CTSIKDHISVSGELFF.

This clonotype was seen repeatedly, ten times or more. The rearrangement links TRBV7-6 to TRBJ2-5, with 7 bases fitting TRBD2. Per the germline V gene, CDR1 is SGHVS and CDR2 is FNYEAQ. The V gene end was trimmed by 2 bases and the J gene end by 3 bases; junction bases not matched to a gene: 6. This CDR3 spans 15 amino acids. CDR3 bases: TGTGCCAGCAGCTTATTCCCGAGCGGGGAAGAGACCCAGTACTTC. It yields the protein CASSLFPSGEETQYF.

This clonotype was seen at least ten times. The V gene is TRBV25-1, the J gene TRBJ2-1; D unclear. CDR1 and CDR2 (germline): MGHDK, SYGVNS. CDR3 size: 11 residues. V dropped 2 bases and J dropped 15 bases, with 11 bases sitting between them. For the CDR3, the DNA is TGTGCCAGCAGTGAAAGGATGAGGATGTTCTTC. This gives the protein CASSERMRMFF.

J is TRBJ2-7 and V is TRBV20-1, with D unresolved. Trimming stripped 3 bases from V and 6 bases from J, with 15 bases between. Germline V gene data show CDR1 as DFQATT and CDR2 as SNEGSKA (reference sequence). This CDR3 has 13 residues. The CDR3 DNA sequence: TGCAGTGCTAGGCAGCCCGCAGGTTTCGAGCAGTACTTC. Its translation is CSARQPAGFEQYF.

This clonotype was seen at least ten times. V is TRBV28 and J is TRBJ2-3; 11 bases are a match to TRBD2. The CDR3 spans 17 residues. With 3 bases clipped from V and 8 bases from J, the junction kept 13 bases outside the gene matches. Germline CDR1 reads MDHEN; CDR2 reads SYDVKM. The DNA for the CDR3 is TGTGCCAGCAGTTTTCGTCTAGCGGGGGGCCCGGCGGCTACGCAGTATTTT. Residues: CASSFRLAGGPAATQYF.

The chain links TRBV25-1 to TRBJ2-3; 8 bases line up with TRBD2. Germline CDR1 reads MGHDK; CDR2 reads SYGVNS. V dropped 3 bases and J dropped 2; count of bases not matched to a gene: 10. The CDR3 extends over 17 amino acids. CDR3: CASSDPLLAVHTDTQYF. CDR3 DNA: TGTGCCAGCAGTGATCCCTTACTAGCGGTTCACACAGATACGCAGTATTTT.

This chain joins TRBV25-1 and TRBJ2-3; D remains unclear. The CDR3 totals 10 residues. With 11 bases removed from V and 4 bases from J, the gap between germline ends came to 7 bases. Per the germline V gene, CDR1 is MGHDK and CDR2 is SYGVNS. For the CDR3, the DNA is TGTGCCTCAGGCGCAGATACGCAGTATTTT. Its protein is CASGADTQYF.

The chain combines TRBV7-9 with TRBJ1-5, with D perhaps TRBD1 (6 bases). The CDR3 sequence is 14 residues long. Looked up from germline, CDR1 is SEHNR and CDR2 is FQNEAQ (reference sequence). V was clipped by 5 bases and J by 4 bases, with 12 bases between them. CDR3 bases: TGTGCCAGCAGCGCCCTACAGGGTAATCAGCCCCAGCATTTT. Translating it yields CASSALQGNQPQHF.

This clonotype occurred many times. The V call is TRBV28, the J call TRBJ2-7; 8 nucleotides match TRBD2. Germline V gives CDR1 MDHEN, CDR2 SYDVKM. The CDR3 covers 15 residues. Trimming cost V 2 bases and J 2 bases; bases outside gene matches: 5. The CDR3 spells CASSLLGGATYEQYF. The CDR3, as DNA: TGTGCCAGCAGTTTACTCGGGGGGGCCACCTACGAGCAGTACTTC.

In DNA form, the CDR3 reads TGCAGTGCTAGAGCGCGGGACAGAGAAGAAGCTTTCTTT. This encodes CSARARDREEAFF. The chain has TRBV20-1 and TRBJ1-1; 7 bases match TRBD1. The CDR3 has 13 residues. V dropped 1 base and J dropped 8; count of bases not matched to a gene: 7. Germline CDR1 and CDR2: DFQATT and SNEGSKA (reference sequence).

In its sample, this clonotype was seen a few times. The chain links TRBV29-1 to TRBJ2-7; 7 positions match TRBD1. Germline CDR1 is SQVTM and CDR2 is ANQGSEA. CDR3 length: 18 residues. Germline trimming cut 5 bases from V and 2 bases from J; bases unmatched to any gene: 21. The CDR3 loop is CSVLESGDRDSRPYEQYF. CDR3 in DNA: TGCAGCGTTTTGGAAAGTGGGGACCGGGACAGCCGACCCTACGAGCAGTACTTC.

The rearrangement joins TRBV7-9 to TRBJ2-1; unclear D gene. With 7 bases removed from V and 0 bases from J, the gap between germline ends came to 7 bases. This CDR3 contains 13 residues. The germline gives CDR1 SEHNR, CDR2 FQNEAQ (reference sequence). CDR3 region: CASTQDSYNEQFF. The CDR3 nucleotides are TGTGCCAGCACCCAAGACTCCTACAATGAGCAGTTCTTC.

The sample holds many counts of this clonotype. The chain recombines TRBV7-9 with TRBJ2-7; a possible D gene is TRBD1 (5 bases). The CDR3 is 12 amino acids. The germline V gene encodes CDR1 SEHNR and CDR2 FQNEAQ (reference sequence). The V end lost 1 base, the J end lost 9 bases, and 10 bases lay between the germline ends. The CDR3 region is CASSLGQRMQYF. As DNA, the CDR3 is TGTGCCAGCAGCTTAGGACAGCGCATGCAGTACTTC.

This clonotype was seen just once. The rearrangement uses TRBV7-9 and TRBJ2-3; D uncertain. CDR1 and CDR2 from the germline V gene are SEHNR and FQNEAQ (reference sequence). The V and J ends lost 5 bases and 2 bases respectively, with 14 bases between them. CDR3 length equals 15 residues. The CDR3 DNA follows: TGTGCCAGCAGCGATTCGACCGGAATCACAGATACGCAGTATTTT. This gives the protein CASSDSTGITDTQYF.